This T cell receptor (beta chain) was recovered during a study of T-cell memory formation after mild COVID-19. Study information: Largely donor-specific sequence clusters came from a couple of donors.

TCRdb ran MiXCR on the 5' RACE reads and lists one entry per CDR3 protein. The table shows roughly 350,000 distinct CDR3 sequences, with roughly 21% occurring only once. The germline V gene has CDR1 SGHAT and CDR2 FQNNGV. The CDR3 has 15 residues. Trimming removed 5 bases at V and 5 bases at J, with 17 bases between. The TCR was taken from an adult woman who had mild COVID-19 (a few samples of this study predate the infection). Cell type and time point are not known. Sequences were obtained from PBMCs or a T cell subset sorted from them (not recorded which). The chain couples TRBV11-2 to TRBJ2-3; D tentatively reads TRBD1 or TRBD2 (6 bases each). CDR3 DNA: TGTGCCAGCAGCCGTCTGGGGGGCGCAGTAGATACGCAGTATTTT. It codes for CASSRLGGAVDTQYF.